This entry lists 25 T cell receptor beta chains sequenced from one sample in a study of T cells in Graves' hyperthyroidism and ophthalmopathy. Researchers amplified the TCR beta CDR3 regions from RNA transcripts. HTBI primers drove first-round RT-PCR of the TCR CDR3. One entry per CDR3 protein results from TCRdb running MiXCR on the multiplex PCR reads. This repertoire shows about 350,000 distinct CDR3 sequences, 17% found once; its top ten account for 30% to 40%. The sequencing input was blood. The receptors shown here come from a woman under 40 with Graves' hyperthyroidism that later progressed to Graves' ophthalmopathy.

V usage is TRBV18 and J usage is TRBJ1-2; a weak D match, TRBD1 (5 bases). Trimming took off 3 bases at V and 8 bases at J, with 19 bases between the two ends. The CDR3 has 15 residues. Germline CDR1 and CDR2: KGHSH and LQKENI. CDR3 sequence: CASSPAAGPEEGYTF. In DNA, the CDR3 is TGTGCCAGCTCACCGGCAGCAGGGCCAGAGGAGGGCTACACCTTC.

This clonotype appeared many times. The gene calls are TRBV7-9 and TRBJ2-7, with D perhaps TRBD1 (5 bases). CDR1 is SEHNR, CDR2 FQNEAQ, per germline (reference sequence). This CDR3 is 14 amino acids long. Trimming took off 7 bases at V and 2 bases at J, with 15 bases between the two ends. The CDR3 DNA reads as TGTGCCAGCAATAACGACAGAACTCCCTACGAGCAGTACTTC. Protein sequence: CASNNDRTPYEQYF.

The V and J genes are TRBV5-1 and TRBJ1-2; 9 nucleotides match TRBD1. This CDR3 has 15 amino acids. Losses at the gene ends were 3 bases for V and 3 bases for J; bases not matched to a gene: 6. Germline V CDR1 and CDR2: SGHRS, YFSETQ. The CDR3 region has the DNA TGCGCCAGCAGCTACCACAGGGGGCGAGACTATGGCTACACCTTC. The encoded protein is CASSYHRGRDYGYTF.

This clonotype came up many times. The chain is built from TRBV5-1 and TRBJ1-4; 9 bases fit TRBD1. CDR1 and CDR2 from the germline V gene are SGHRS and YFSETQ. The length of the CDR3 is 15 residues. Trimming took 1 base from V and 4 from J; bases not matched to a gene: 2. The CDR3 spells CASSLSGQGNEKLFF. The CDR3 DNA sequence: TGCGCCAGCAGCTTGTCGGGACAGGGTAATGAAAAACTGTTTTTT.

This clonotype was observed many times. The chain uses TRBV19 and TRBJ2-7, with a weak D call TRBD1 (5 bases). The CDR3 consists of 13 residues. Germline-derived CDR1 and CDR2 are LNHDA and SQIVND (reference sequence). Trimming left V 3 bases short and J 2 bases short, with 8 bases between. As DNA, the CDR3 is TGTGCCAGTAGTATTGGGGCGACCTACGAGCAGTACTTC. Protein product: CASSIGATYEQYF.

At least ten counts were recorded for this clonotype. The chain is built from TRBV5-1 and TRBJ1-1, with D hard to call. Trimming pared 1 base from V and 8 bases from J, leaving 15 bases between. Germline-derived CDR1 and CDR2 are SGHRS and YFSETQ. The length of the CDR3 is 14 residues. Here the CDR3 DNA reads TGCGCCAGCAGCTTGTCAGGTCAAGCGATGGAAGCTTTCTTT. This codes for CASSLSGQAMEAFF.

The chain joins TRBV6-2 or TRBV6-3 to TRBJ1-2, with D uncertain. V lost 6 bases and J 8 bases, leaving 13 bases between the germline ends. The CDR3 is 12 residues long. CDR1 MNHEY and CDR2 SVGEGT come from the germline V gene. The CDR3 loop is CASSPGPRGYTF. Written as DNA, the CDR3 is TGTGCCAGCAGCCCAGGTCCCCGGGGCTACACCTTC.

This clonotype was observed at least ten times. The V call is TRBV28, the J call TRBJ1-5, with 7 bases lining up with TRBD1. Germline V lookup: CDR1 MDHEN, CDR2 SYDVKM. This CDR3 region has 17 residues. The V gene end was trimmed by 2 bases and the J gene end by 7 bases; junction bases not matched to a gene: 14. In DNA, the CDR3 is TGTGCCAGCAGTTTAGTGGACAGGACCAGGCTCACCCAGCCCCAGCATTTT. Protein product: CASSLVDRTRLTQPQHF. Full variable domain (missing parts from reference TRBV28 and TRBJ1-5): DVKVTQSSRYLVKRTGEKVFLECVQDMDHENMFWYRQDPGLGLRLIYFSYDVKMKEKGDIPEGYSVSREKKERFSLILESASTNQTSMYLCASSLVDRTRLTQPQHFGDGTRLSIL.

The table lists this clonotype with a few counts. The CDR3 carries no conserved terminal phenylalanine or tryptophan, so it likely arises from a read error. The rearrangement uses TRBV7-8 and TRBJ2-7; D gene unclear. Looked up from germline, CDR1 is SGHVS and CDR2 is FQNEAQ. V was trimmed by 1 base and J by 2 bases, leaving 9 bases between them. The CDR3 is 14 residues long. CDR3 amino acids: CASSLEVSTYEQYL. CDR3 sequence (DNA): TGTGCCAGCAGCTTAGAAGTCTCTACCTACGAGCAGTACCTC.

The V gene is TRBV7-9, the J gene TRBJ2-3; D remains unclear. The germline CDR1 and CDR2 sequences are SEHNR and FQNEAQ (reference sequence). The V end lost 3 bases, the J end lost 0 bases, and 10 bases lay between the germline ends. There are 15 residues in the CDR3. The CDR3 nucleotides read TGTGCCAGCAGCTTCTCTAGTTCGAGCACAGATACGCAGTATTTT. Encoded protein: CASSFSSSSTDTQYF.

The V call is TRBV20-1, the J call TRBJ1-1; D is uncertain. The V end lost 6 bases, the J end lost 3 bases, and 8 bases lay between the germline ends. The CDR3 consists of 11 residues. Germline loops: CDR1 DFQATT, CDR2 SNEGSKA (reference sequence). CDR3 in DNA: TGCAGTGCACTACGGTACACTGAAGCTTTCTTT. Translated: CSALRYTEAFF.

This chain uses TRBV29-1 with TRBJ2-6, with 7 bases matching TRBD1. V trimming: 7 bases; J trimming: 0 bases; junction bases outside the gene matches: 6. The CDR3 length is 15 residues. Germline V gene lookup returns CDR1 SQVTM and CDR2 ANQGSEA. The CDR3 bases are TGCAGCGCCGGGACAGTTTCCTCTGGGGCCAACGTCCTGACTTTC. It is translated as CSAGTVSSGANVLTF.

This clonotype has a handful of counts. Written as DNA, the CDR3 is TGCAGCGTTGTTCTAGCTCCCCTCATAACCGGGGAGCTGTTTTTT. Its translation: CSVVLAPLITGELFF. V is TRBV29-1 and J is TRBJ2-2; tentative D call: TRBD2 (5 bases). Trimming stripped 4 bases from V and 5 bases from J, with 17 bases between. CDR1 is SQVTM, CDR2 ANQGSEA, per germline. CDR3 length equals 15 residues.

The rearrangement links TRBV20-1 to TRBJ2-7; 8 bases line up with TRBD2. Per germline, CDR1 DFQATT and CDR2 SNEGSKA (reference sequence). Trimming took 7 bases from V and 1 from J; bases not matched to a gene: 6. CDR3 size: 13 residues. CDR3 amino acids: CSVLGGGSYEQYF. The CDR3 region has the DNA TGCAGTGTGCTCGGCGGGGGGTCCTACGAGCAGTACTTC.

This clonotype has just a few counts. The chain has TRBV28 and TRBJ2-1; 10 bases map to TRBD2. The J segment lost 2 bases and the V segment lost 5 bases, leaving 6 bases of the junction unmatched. The CDR3 has 16 residues. The germline V gene has CDR1 MDHEN and CDR2 SYDVKM. The CDR3 protein is CASSRLAGVAYNEQFF. The CDR3 nucleotides read TGTGCCAGCAGTAGGCTAGCGGGAGTAGCCTACAATGAGCAGTTCTTC.

A single count supports this clonotype. The CDR3 loop is CASSIRPSREQYF. In nucleotides, the CDR3 is TGTGCCAGCAGCATACGACCATCTCGGGAGCAGTACTTC. The chain combines TRBV28 with TRBJ2-7; D not certain. The V gene lost 6 bases and the J gene lost 7 bases, with 16 bases spanning the gap. This CDR3 contains 13 residues. The germline V gene encodes CDR1 MDHEN and CDR2 SYDVKM.

The table lists this clonotype with a few counts. The rearrangement links TRBV20-1 to TRBJ1-4, with 7 positions matching TRBD1. The CDR3 totals 14 residues. In germline, CDR1 is DFQATT, CDR2 SNEGSKA (reference sequence). The J segment lost 4 bases and the V segment lost 6 bases, leaving 8 bases of the junction unmatched. Here the CDR3 reads CSAPPTGNNEKLFF. CDR3 nucleotides: TGCAGTGCGCCCCCGACAGGGAATAATGAAAAACTGTTTTTT.

This clonotype has only a few counts. The junction departs from germline at one end; a sequencing error may be responsible. The rearrangement joins TRBV28 to TRBJ2-7; D remains ambiguous. There are 12 residues in the CDR3. Germline CDR1 reads MDHEN; CDR2 reads SYDVKM. The CDR3 sequence: CASSLTFLPPDF. DNA of the CDR3: TGTGCCAGCAGTTTAACCTTCCTTCCGCCGGATTTC. The full variable domain, rest sourced from reference TRBV28 and TRBJ2-7, is DVKVTQSSRYLVKRTGEKVFLECVQDMDHENMFWYRQDPGLGLRLIYFSYDVKMKEKGDIPEGYSVSREKKERFSLILESASTNQTSMYLCASSLTFLPPDFGPGTRLTVT.

This clonotype showed up just once. The chain couples TRBV5-4 to TRBJ2-7; D is undetermined. The CDR3 has 15 residues. CDR1 and CDR2 (germline): SGHNT, YYREEE (reference sequence). Deletions cut 4 bases from V and 3 bases from J, with 17 bases between. The CDR3 DNA sequence: TGTGCCAGCAGCAGGGTATCGTCCCCCTACTACGAGCAGTACTTC. The encoded protein is CASSRVSSPYYEQYF.

This clonotype has at least ten counts. The chain recombines TRBV5-1 with TRBJ2-5, with TRBD1 as a possible D gene (6 bases). CDR1 is SGHRS, CDR2 YFSETQ, per germline. CDR3 size: 17 residues. V was trimmed by 4 bases and J by 1 base, leaving 20 bases between them. CDR3 nucleotides: TGCGCCAGCAGCCGAGGACGATGGACAGAAGTCCAAGAGACCCAGTACTTC. Translating it yields CASSRGRWTEVQETQYF.

This chain joins TRBV9 and TRBJ2-3; D unclear. V was trimmed by 4 bases and J by 6 bases, leaving 18 bases between them. The V gene's germline CDR1 is SGDLS and CDR2 YYNGEE. The CDR3 loop spans 15 amino acids. The CDR3 region is CASSPRSVLPDTQYF. In nucleotides, the CDR3 is TGTGCCAGCAGCCCTCGTAGTGTCCTCCCCGATACGCAGTATTTT.

This clonotype was detected a few times. This chain joins TRBV7-9 and TRBJ1-3; D is unclear. The ends were cut back, 5 bases at V and 0 bases at J, with 14 bases in the middle. This CDR3 has 16 amino acids. Germline V gene sequence: CDR1 SEHNR, CDR2 FQNEAQ (reference sequence). CDR3 residues: CASSLMNLDSGNTIYF. Here the CDR3 DNA reads TGTGCCAGCAGCCTAATGAATCTCGACTCTGGAAACACCATATATTTT.

The sample holds a few counts of this clonotype. Written as DNA, the CDR3 is TGTGCCTGGAGTGTACGGGCTGGGCGAGGCAATCAGCCCCAGCATTTT. Translating gives CAWSVRAGRGNQPQHF. The gene calls are TRBV30 and TRBJ1-5; D is unresolved. Germline V CDR1 and CDR2: GTSNPN, SVGIG (reference sequence). The length of the CDR3 is 16 residues. The V end lost 0 bases, the J end lost 2 bases, and 14 bases lay between the germline ends.

This clonotype was counted ten times or more. CDR3 protein: CASSQDSSGSIGNEQFF. The CDR3 nucleotides are TGTGCCAGCAGCCAAGATTCTAGCGGGAGTATCGGGAATGAGCAGTTCTTC. The gene calls are TRBV3-1 and TRBJ2-1; 10 bases agree with TRBD2. V dropped 0 bases and J dropped 7; count of bases not matched to a gene: 9. The germline gives CDR1 LGHDT, CDR2 YNNKEL (reference sequence). The CDR3 has 17 amino acids.

The V and J genes are TRBV5-5 and TRBJ1-2; TRBD1 might be the D (6 bases). Germline V CDR1 and CDR2: SGHKS, YYEKEE (reference sequence). Trimming cost V 5 bases and J 7 bases, with 12 bases left between them. CDR3 size: 12 residues. CDR3 nucleotides: TGTGCCAGCAGGTCGGGGGCCGGTGGCTACACCTTC. Translated: CASRSGAGGYTF.